A selection of T cell receptor beta chains follows, all from one sample in a study of blood T cell repertoires in COVID-19. The data were produced by immunoSEQ multiplex PCR, yet TCRdb's version contains in-frame clones alone and is incomplete. The sample includes approximately 240,000 clones, about nine tenths of them seen just once. Sequenced: PBMCs or T cells enriched from blood (not recorded which). The receptors were sampled from a woman aged 18-30 years who had recovered from COVID-19. CDR3s include the opening cysteine and the closing phenylalanine or tryptophan. A D gene is named only where the DNA matches it firmly. Clone size, where shown, is once, few, many, or a class for clones that have expanded.

>TRBD2|TRBJ2-3|TRBV28|once
CASSRGGATDTQYF
TGTGCCAGCAGCCGCGGGGGGGCCACAGATACGCAGTATTTT
>-|TRBJ1-6|TRBV7-2|-
CASSLVQAESPLHF
TGTGCCAGCAGCTTAGTCCAGGCTGAGTCACCCCTCCACTTT
>TRBD1|TRBJ1-6|TRBV14|-
CASSQYRDRGSPLHF
TGTGCCAGCAGCCAATATCGGGACAGGGGTTCACCCCTCCACTTT
>TRBD1|TRBJ1-5|TRBV19|-
CASTSIRDRNNQPQHF
TGTGCCAGTACCTCCATAAGGGACAGGAACAATCAGCCCCAGCATTTT
>TRBD2|TRBJ2-5|TRBV18|few
CASSPGTSEETQYF
TGTGCCAGCTCACCCGGGACTAGCGAAGAGACCCAGTACTTC
>-|TRBJ2-1|TRBV19|-
CASSMGRPLLSDEQFF
TGTGCCAGTAGTATGGGCAGGCCACTGCTGTCAGATGAGCAGTTCTTC
>-|TRBJ1-4|TRBV9|few
CASSVQGRPNEKLFF
TGTGCCAGCAGCGTTCAGGGTCGCCCTAATGAAAAACTGTTTTTT
>TRBD1|TRBJ2-2|TRBV7-9|-
CASTPRSTGVETTGELFF
TGTGCCAGCACACCGAGATCAACAGGGGTTGAGACGACCGGGGAGCTGTTTTTT
>-|TRBJ2-2|TRBV27|-
CASSYGSEGRKNANTGELFF
TGTGCCAGCAGTTACGGCAGCGAGGGGAGGAAGAATGCGAACACCGGGGAGCTGTTTTTT
>-|TRBJ1-1|TRBV7-9|-
CASSLAGGAEAFF
TGTGCCAGCAGCTTAGCGGGAGGGGCTGAAGCTTTCTTT
>-|TRBJ2-7|TRBV5-1|-
CASSLGGSEQYF
TGCGCCAGCAGCTTGGGGGGCAGCGAGCAGTACTTC
>TRBD2|TRBJ2-2|TRBV7-3|-
CASSPRQLAETGELFF
TGTGCCAGCAGCCCACGGCAGCTAGCGGAGACCGGGGAGCTGTTTTTT
>-|TRBJ1-1|TRBV10-3|-
CAIRRDTVNTEAFF
TGTGCCATCAGGAGGGACACCGTGAACACTGAAGCTTTCTTT
>-|TRBJ2-2|TRBV5-1|-
CASRQATGELFF
TGCGCCAGCAGGCAGGCCACCGGGGAGCTGTTTTTT
>-|TRBJ1-3|TRBV9|once
CASSEGRRSSGNTIYF
TGTGCCAGCAGCGAGGGGAGGCGGAGCTCTGGAAACACCATATATTTT
>TRBD2|TRBJ2-1|TRBV5-4|-
CASRATSGSMNEQFF
TGTGCCAGCAGGGCGACTAGCGGGAGTATGAATGAGCAGTTCTTC
>TRBD1|TRBJ1-5|TRBV6-6|-
CASSHSQGNQPQHF
TGTGCCAGCAGTCACTCACAGGGGAATCAGCCCCAGCATTTT
>TRBD2|TRBJ2-2|TRBV5-4|few
CASSLGGTSGTGELFF
TGTGCCAGCAGCTTGGGCGGGACTAGCGGAACCGGGGAGCTGTTTTTT
>-|TRBJ2-7|TRBV4-2|few
CASSQAAGLSSYEQYF
TGTGCCAGCAGCCAAGCCGCTGGACTGAGCTCCTACGAGCAGTACTTC
>TRBD2|TRBJ2-4|TRBV2|-
CASSWDYSSKNIQYF
TGTGCCAGCAGTTGGGACTATTCGTCCAAAAACATTCAGTACTTC
>-|TRBJ1-5|TRBV11-3|-
CASSLSGQSNQPQHF
TGTGCCAGCAGCTTAAGCGGCCAAAGCAATCAGCCCCAGCATTTT
>TRBD1|TRBJ1-1|TRBV19|-
CASSIFLGGQGDTEAFF
TGTGCCAGTAGTATTTTTTTGGGGGGACAGGGAGACACTGAAGCTTTCTTT